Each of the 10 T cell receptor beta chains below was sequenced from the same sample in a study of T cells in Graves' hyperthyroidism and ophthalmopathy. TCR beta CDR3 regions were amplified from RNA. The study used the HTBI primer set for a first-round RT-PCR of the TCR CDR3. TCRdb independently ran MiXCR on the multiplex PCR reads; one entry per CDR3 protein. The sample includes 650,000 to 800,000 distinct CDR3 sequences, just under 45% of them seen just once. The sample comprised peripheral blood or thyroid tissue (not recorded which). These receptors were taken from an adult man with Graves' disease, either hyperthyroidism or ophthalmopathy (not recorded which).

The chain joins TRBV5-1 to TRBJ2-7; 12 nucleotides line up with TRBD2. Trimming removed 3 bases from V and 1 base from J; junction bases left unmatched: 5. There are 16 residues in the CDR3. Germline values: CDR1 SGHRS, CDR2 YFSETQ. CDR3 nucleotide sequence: TGCGCCAGCAGCTCCGGACTAGCGGGACAATCCTACGAGCAGTACTTC. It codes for CASSSGLAGQSYEQYF.

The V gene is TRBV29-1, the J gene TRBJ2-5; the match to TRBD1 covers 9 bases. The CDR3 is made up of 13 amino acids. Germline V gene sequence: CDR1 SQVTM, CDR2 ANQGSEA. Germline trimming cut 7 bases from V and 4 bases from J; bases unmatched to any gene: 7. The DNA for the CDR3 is TGCAGCGCGGGACAGGGAGGGGTAGAGACCCAGTACTTC. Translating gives CSAGQGGVETQYF.

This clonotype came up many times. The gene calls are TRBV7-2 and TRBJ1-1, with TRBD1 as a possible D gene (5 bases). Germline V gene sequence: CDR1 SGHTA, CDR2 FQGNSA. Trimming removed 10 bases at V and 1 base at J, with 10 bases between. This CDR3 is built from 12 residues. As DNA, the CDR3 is TGTGCCACCCAGACAGAGAACACTGAAGCTTTCTTT. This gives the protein CATQTENTEAFF.

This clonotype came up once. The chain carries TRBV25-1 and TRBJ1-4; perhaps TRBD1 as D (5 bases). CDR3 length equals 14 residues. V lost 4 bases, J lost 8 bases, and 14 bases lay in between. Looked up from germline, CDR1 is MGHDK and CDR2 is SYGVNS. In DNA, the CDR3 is TGTGCCAGCAGTGCTTCCGACGGGGGGGAAAAACTGTTTTTT. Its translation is CASSASDGGEKLFF.

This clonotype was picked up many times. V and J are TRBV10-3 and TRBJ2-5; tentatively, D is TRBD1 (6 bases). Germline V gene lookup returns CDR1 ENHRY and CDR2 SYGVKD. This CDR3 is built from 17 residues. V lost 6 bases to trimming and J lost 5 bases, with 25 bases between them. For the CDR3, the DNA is TGTGCCATCAGCAACAGCGACACAGGGCGGGTGGTGGAGACCCAGTACTTC. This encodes CAISNSDTGRVVETQYF.

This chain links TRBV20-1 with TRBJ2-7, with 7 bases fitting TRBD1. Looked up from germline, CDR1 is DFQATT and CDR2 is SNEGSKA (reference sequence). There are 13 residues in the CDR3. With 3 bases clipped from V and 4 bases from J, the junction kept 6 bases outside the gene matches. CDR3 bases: TGCAGTGCTAGTGGGACAGACCTTTACGAGCAGTACTTC. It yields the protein CSASGTDLYEQYF.

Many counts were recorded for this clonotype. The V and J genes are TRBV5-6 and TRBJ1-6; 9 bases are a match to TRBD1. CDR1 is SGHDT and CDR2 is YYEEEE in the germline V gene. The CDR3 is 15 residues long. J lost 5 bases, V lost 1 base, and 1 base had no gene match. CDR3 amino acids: CASSLWDRDNSPLHF. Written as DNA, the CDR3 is TGTGCCAGCAGCTTGTGGGACAGGGATAATTCACCCCTCCACTTT.

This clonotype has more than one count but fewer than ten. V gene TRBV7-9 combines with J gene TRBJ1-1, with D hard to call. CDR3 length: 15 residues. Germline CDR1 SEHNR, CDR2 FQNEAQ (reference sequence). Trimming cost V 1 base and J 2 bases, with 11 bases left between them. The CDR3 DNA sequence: TGTGCCAGCAGCTTAGTTGCCAGGTTAAACACTGAAGCTTTCTTT. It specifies CASSLVARLNTEAFF.

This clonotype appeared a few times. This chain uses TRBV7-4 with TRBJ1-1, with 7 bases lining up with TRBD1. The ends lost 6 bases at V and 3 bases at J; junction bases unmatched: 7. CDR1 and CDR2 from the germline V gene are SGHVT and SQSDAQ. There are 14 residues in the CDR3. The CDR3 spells CASSVSGTDTEAFF. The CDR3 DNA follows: TGTGCCAGCAGTGTTTCCGGGACAGACACTGAAGCTTTCTTT. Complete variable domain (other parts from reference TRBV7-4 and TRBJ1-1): GAGVSQSPRYKVAKRGRDVALRCDSISGHVTLYWYRQTLGQGSEVLTYSQSDAQRDKSGRPSGRFSAERPERSVSTLKIQRTEQGDSAVYLCASSVSGTDTEAFFGQGTRLTVV.

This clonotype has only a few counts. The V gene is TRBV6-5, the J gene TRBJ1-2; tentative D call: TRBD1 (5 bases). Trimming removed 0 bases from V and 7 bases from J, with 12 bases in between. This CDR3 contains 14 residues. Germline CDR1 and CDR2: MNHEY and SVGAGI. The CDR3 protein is CASSYSRGRGGYTF. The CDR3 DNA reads TGTGCCAGCAGTTACTCGCGGGGGAGAGGTGGCTACACCTTC.